The source of this T cell receptor (beta chain) is a study of cytomegalovirus exposure and HLA in healthy donors. In the PCR, 60 Vbeta and 13 Jbeta primers were used. The data were produced by immunoSEQ multiplex PCR, yet TCRdb's version contains in-frame clones alone and is incomplete. The table lists 150,000 to 200,000 clones, around 77% of them singletons. The sequencing sample was made of PBMCs. This receptor was obtained from a woman aged 25-40 years in good health and CMV-seropositive.

CDR3 in DNA: TGCGCCAGCAGCCCACGAGCATCGGGGGAGCAGTTCTTC. Translation gives CASSPRASGEQFF. This chain uses TRBV5-1 with TRBJ2-1; D possibly corresponds to TRBD2 (5 bases). CDR3 size: 13 residues. The V gene's germline CDR1 is SGHRS and CDR2 YFSETQ. V gave up 4 bases and J gave up 10 bases, with 15 bases separating them.